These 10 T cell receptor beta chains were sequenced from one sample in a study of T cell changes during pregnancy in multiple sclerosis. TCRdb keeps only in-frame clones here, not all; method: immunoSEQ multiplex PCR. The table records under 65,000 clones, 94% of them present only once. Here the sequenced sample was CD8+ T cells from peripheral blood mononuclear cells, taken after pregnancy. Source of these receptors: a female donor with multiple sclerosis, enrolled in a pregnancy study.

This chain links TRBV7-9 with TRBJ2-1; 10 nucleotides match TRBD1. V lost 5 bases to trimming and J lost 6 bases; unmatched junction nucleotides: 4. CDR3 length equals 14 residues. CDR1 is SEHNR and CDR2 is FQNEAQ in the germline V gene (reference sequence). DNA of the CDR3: TGTGCCAGCAGCGGACAGGGGGGAGGCAATGAGCAGTTCTTC. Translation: CASSGQGGGNEQFF.

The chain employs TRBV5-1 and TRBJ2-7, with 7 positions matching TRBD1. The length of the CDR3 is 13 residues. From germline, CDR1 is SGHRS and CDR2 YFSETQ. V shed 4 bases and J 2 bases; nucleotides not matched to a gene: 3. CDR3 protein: CASSGDRTYEQYF. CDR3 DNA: TGCGCCAGCAGCGGGGACAGAACCTACGAGCAGTACTTC.

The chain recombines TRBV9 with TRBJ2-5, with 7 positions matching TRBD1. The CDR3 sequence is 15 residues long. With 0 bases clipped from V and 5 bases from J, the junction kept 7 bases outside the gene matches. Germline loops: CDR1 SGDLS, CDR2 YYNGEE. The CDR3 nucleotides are TGTGCCAGCAGCGTAGACAGGGGAGTGGTGGAGACCCAGTACTTC. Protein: CASSVDRGVVETQYF.

The CDR3 sequence: CASFDRKSSYEQYF. CDR3 nucleotide sequence: TGTGCCAGCTTTGACAGGAAGAGCTCCTACGAGCAGTACTTC. The V and J genes are TRBV28 and TRBJ2-7, with D possibly being TRBD1 (6 bases). The CDR3 sequence is 14 residues long. V lost 8 bases and J 0 bases, leaving 14 bases between the germline ends. Germline V gene data show CDR1 as MDHEN and CDR2 as SYDVKM.

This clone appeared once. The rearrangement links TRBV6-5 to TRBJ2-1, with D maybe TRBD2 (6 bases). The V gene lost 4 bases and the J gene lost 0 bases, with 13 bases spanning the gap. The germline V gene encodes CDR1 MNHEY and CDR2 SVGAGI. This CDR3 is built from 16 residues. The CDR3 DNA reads TGTGCCAGCAGTTTAATAGCGGCCACCTCCTACAATGAGCAGTTCTTC. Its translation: CASSLIAATSYNEQFF.

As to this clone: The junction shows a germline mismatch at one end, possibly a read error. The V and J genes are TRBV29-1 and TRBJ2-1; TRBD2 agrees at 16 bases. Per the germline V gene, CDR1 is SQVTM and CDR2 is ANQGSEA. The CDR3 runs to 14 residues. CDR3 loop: CSVEGTSGRVEQFF. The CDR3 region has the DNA TGCAGCGTGGAAGGGACTAGCGGGAGGGTTGAGCAGTTCTTC.

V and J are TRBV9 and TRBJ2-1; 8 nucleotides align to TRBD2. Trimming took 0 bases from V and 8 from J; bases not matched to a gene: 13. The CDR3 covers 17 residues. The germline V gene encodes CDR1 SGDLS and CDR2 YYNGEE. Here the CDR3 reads CASSVEGGAGALDEQFF. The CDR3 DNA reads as TGTGCCAGCAGCGTAGAGGGAGGAGCGGGAGCCCTCGATGAGCAGTTCTTC.

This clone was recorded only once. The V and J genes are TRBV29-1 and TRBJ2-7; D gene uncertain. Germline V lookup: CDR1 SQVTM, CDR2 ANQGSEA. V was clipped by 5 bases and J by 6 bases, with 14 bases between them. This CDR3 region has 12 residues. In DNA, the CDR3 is TGCAGCGTTTTCCTCTCAACGGGCGAGCAGTACTTC. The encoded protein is CSVFLSTGEQYF.

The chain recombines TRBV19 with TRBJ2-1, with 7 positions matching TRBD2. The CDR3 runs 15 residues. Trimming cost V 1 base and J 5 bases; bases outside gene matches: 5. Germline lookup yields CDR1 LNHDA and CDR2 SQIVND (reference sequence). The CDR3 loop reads CASSIARTRHNEQFF. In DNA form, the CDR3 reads TGTGCCAGTAGTATAGCCCGGACTAGACACAATGAGCAGTTCTTC.

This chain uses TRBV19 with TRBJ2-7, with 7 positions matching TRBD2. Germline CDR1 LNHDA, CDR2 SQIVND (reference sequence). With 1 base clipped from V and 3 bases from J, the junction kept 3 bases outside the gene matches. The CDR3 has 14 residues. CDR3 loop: CASSIAGGDYEQYF. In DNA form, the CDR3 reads TGTGCCAGTAGTATAGCGGGAGGCGACTACGAGCAGTACTTC.